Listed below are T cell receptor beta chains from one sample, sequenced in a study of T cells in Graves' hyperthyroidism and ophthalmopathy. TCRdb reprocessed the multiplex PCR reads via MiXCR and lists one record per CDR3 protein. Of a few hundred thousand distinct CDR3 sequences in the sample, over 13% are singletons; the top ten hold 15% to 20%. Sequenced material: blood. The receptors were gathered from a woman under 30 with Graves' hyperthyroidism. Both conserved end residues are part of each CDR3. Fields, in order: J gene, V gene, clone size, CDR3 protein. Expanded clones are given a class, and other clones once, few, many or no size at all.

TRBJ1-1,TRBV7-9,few,CASRGQGAQTEAFF
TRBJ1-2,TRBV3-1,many,CASSQIGQPADYGYTF
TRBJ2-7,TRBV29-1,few,CSVEWPGLAYEQYF
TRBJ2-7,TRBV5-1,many,CASSLFTGLDEQYF
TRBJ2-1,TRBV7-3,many,CASSPTARQGWDNEQFF
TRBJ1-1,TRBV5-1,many,CASSLEGRGDEAFF
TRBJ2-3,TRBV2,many,CASSDGQHHSTDTQYF
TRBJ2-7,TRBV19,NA,CASSPRTSGTEQYF
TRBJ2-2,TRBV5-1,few,CASSPLGQKDGELFF
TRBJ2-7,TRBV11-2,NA,CASSLGGGGNTPYEQYF
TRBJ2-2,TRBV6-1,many,CASGRDRASTGELFF
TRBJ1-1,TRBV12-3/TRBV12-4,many,CASSLDRLITEAFF
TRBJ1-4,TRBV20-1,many,CSARDLFKGQANEKLFF
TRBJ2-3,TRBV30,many,CASNRQGKSTDTQYF
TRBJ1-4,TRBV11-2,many,CASSTSGWTNEKLFF
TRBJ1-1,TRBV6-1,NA,CASSEALGRTEAFF
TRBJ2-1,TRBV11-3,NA,CASSVGGPGSYNEQFF
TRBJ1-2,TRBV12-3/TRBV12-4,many,CASSWDRLYGYTF
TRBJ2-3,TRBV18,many,CASSADSFTDTQYF
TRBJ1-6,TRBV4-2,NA,CASSQAGTGTSPLHF
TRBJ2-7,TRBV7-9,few,CASSSTAGSTYEQYF
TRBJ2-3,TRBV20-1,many,CSARDEQAWGHTQYF
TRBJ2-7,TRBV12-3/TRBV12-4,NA,CASSLNVAAGAYEQYF
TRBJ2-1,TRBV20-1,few,CSARIGTEYNEQFF
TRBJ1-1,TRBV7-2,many,CASSVGTAEAFF
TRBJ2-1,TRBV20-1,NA,CSARDPGRPFYNEQFF